The TCR beta chain described here comes from a study of blood T cell repertoires in COVID-19. Using immunoSEQ multiplex PCR, the repertoire was profiled, and TCRdb retains in-frame clones only, with some absent. This table has about 64,000 clones, 75% to 90% appearing once. V dropped 4 bases and J dropped 7 bases, with 16 bases sitting between them. The CDR3 is made up of 14 amino acids. The germline V gene has CDR1 KGHSH and CDR2 LQKENI. The receptor was isolated from an older man with acute or convalescent COVID-19. Sequenced material: peripheral blood. The chain has TRBV18 and TRBJ1-2; tentative D call: TRBD1 (5 bases). In DNA form, the CDR3 reads TGTGCCAGCTCACAGACGCGGGGGGAGGCTGGCTACACCTTC. This translates into CASSQTRGEAGYTF.